This T cell receptor beta chain emerged from a study of T cell responses to AZD1222 COVID-19 vaccine. Findings and limits, study-wide: Spike-specific TCR breadth and depth grew following two AZD1222 doses. At 160-218 and 743-854, vaccine-associated CD4 TCRs were dominant, and they spanned spike.

Of note for this clone: Antigen: not known.

Second-dose groups at about 4 or about 12 weeks were pooled. Measured with immunoSEQ multiplex PCR; TCRdb has only the in-frame clones, and not every one. The sample contains around 96,000 clones, around 83% of which appear only once. The CDR3 is 12 residues long. Germline V gene lookup returns CDR1 MDHEN and CDR2 SYDVKM. V was cut by 2 bases and J by 8 bases, with 9 bases left in between. This receptor was taken from an adult who received the AZD1222 COVID-19 vaccine. This sample comprised peripheral blood, obtained 28 days after the second AZD1222 dose. J is TRBJ1-2 and V is TRBV28, with D unclear. Here the CDR3 DNA reads TGTGCCAGCAGTTTAGACCGGTGGGGCTACACCTTC. It encodes CASSLDRWGYTF.